This is a list of T cell receptor beta chains from one sample in a study of T cells in Graves' hyperthyroidism and ophthalmopathy. TCRdb re-called the multiplex PCR reads with MiXCR, one entry per CDR3 protein. The sample includes hundreds of thousands of distinct CDR3 sequences, under 45% of them seen just once. The specimen sequenced was blood. Receptors originate from a middle-aged woman with Graves' hyperthyroidism. CDR3s include the opening cysteine and the closing phenylalanine or tryptophan. The D gene is left open where the match is weak. Not every row has a clone size; where given, it reads once, few, many or a size class.

V gene,D gene,J gene,clone size,CDR3 DNA,CDR3 protein
TRBV10-3,-,TRBJ2-4,-,TGTGCCATCAGTCCCCATATCAGACCAGCCAAAAACATTCAGTACTTC,CAISPHIRPAKNIQYF
TRBV11-2,-,TRBJ1-1,-,TGTGCCAGCAACACCGCGGACAACTTGAACACTGAAGCTTTCTTT,CASNTADNLNTEAFF
TRBV7-8,TRBD2,TRBJ2-7,-,TGTGCCAGCAGCCAGACAGCGGGGAATGCGGAGCAGTACTTC,CASSQTAGNAEQYF
TRBV10-2,-,TRBJ1-1,many,TGTGCCAGCAGTACCAACGGGGCGGGCACTGAAGCTTTCTTT,CASSTNGAGTEAFF
TRBV29-1,-,TRBJ2-7,-,TGCAGCGCCTCGGCAGGCGAGTCCTACGAGCAGTACTTC,CSASAGESYEQYF
TRBV7-2,-,TRBJ1-2,many,TGTGCCAGCAGCATCTCAACTGGGGGCTATGGCTACACCTTC,CASSISTGGYGYTF
TRBV7-9,TRBD1,TRBJ1-5,many,TGTGCCAGCAGCCCGGACAGGACCGATCAGCCCCAGCATTTT,CASSPDRTDQPQHF
TRBV6-2/TRBV6-3,-,TRBJ2-7,many,TGTGCCAGCAGTTACCCCGACAGGACCTACGAGCAGTACTTC,CASSYPDRTYEQYF
TRBV20-1,TRBD1,TRBJ2-7,many,TGCAGTGCTAGTGTCGGGACAGGGGGCGTCGAGCAGTACTTC,CSASVGTGGVEQYF
TRBV5-4,-,TRBJ2-7,-,TGCTCCAGCAGCCCGGTGAACTACGAGCAGTACTTC,CSSSPVNYEQYF